The 32 T cell receptor beta chains below come from one sample, sequenced in a study of T cell repertoires in cytomegalovirus infection. Their antigens remain unidentified. TCRdb re-called the reads through MiXCR, storing one row per CDR3 protein. This sample has around 900,000 distinct CDR3 sequences, with roughly 30% found just once. The sample was cultured CD8+ T cells from PBMCs, taken from culture after CMV antigen stimulation. These receptors were collected from a human donor in good health (CMV status not recorded). Some clones in this sample may be carry-over from other donors' samples.

V is TRBV2 and J is TRBJ1-1; D unclear. V gave up 10 bases and J gave up 3 bases, with 12 bases separating them. The germline V gene has CDR1 SNHLY and CDR2 FYNNEI. CDR3 length: 12 amino acids. In nucleotides, the CDR3 is TGTGCCATCACATCGGGGTACACTGAAGCTTTCTTT. The encoded protein is CAITSGYTEAFF.

This rearrangement joins TRBV3-1 to TRBJ2-5; a possible D gene is TRBD1 (5 bases). Germline lookup yields CDR1 LGHDT and CDR2 YNNKEL (reference sequence). The CDR3 totals 20 residues. V lost 4 bases, J lost 10 bases, and 37 bases lay in between. CDR3 residues: CASSPRTRPSSDTGGLGQYF. CDR3 bases: TGTGCCAGCAGCCCTCGCACGCGGCCTTCATCGGACACCGGCGGATTGGGCCAGTACTTC.

This rearrangement joins TRBV6-5 to TRBJ1-4; D is undetermined. Trimming shortened V by 2 bases and J by 4 bases, and 8 bases separated the two germline ends. The CDR3 contains 14 residues. Germline loops: CDR1 MNHEY, CDR2 SVGAGI. For the CDR3, the DNA is TGTGCCAGCAGTTACGACGGGAGTAATGAAAAACTGTTTTTT. Its translation: CASSYDGSNEKLFF.

As regards this clonotype: The junction differs from germline at one of its ends, possibly a read error. The chain is built from TRBV5-5 and TRBJ2-2, with 8 positions matching TRBD1. The length of the CDR3 is 17 residues. Germline V gene sequence: CDR1 SGHKS, CDR2 YYEKEE (reference sequence). The CDR3 loop reads CARSSPGGTGNTGELFF. CDR3 bases: TGTGCCAGAAGCTCGCCTGGCGGGACAGGGAACACCGGGGAGCTGTTTTTT.

The V and J genes are TRBV12-3 or TRBV12-4 and TRBJ2-3; unclear D gene. This CDR3 region has 11 residues. Between the trimmed V and J ends, which lost 5 bases and 6 bases, there was a span of 6 bases. In DNA, the CDR3 is TGTGCCAGCAGTATGGGGGATACGCAGTATTTT. Its translation is CASSMGDTQYF.

J is TRBJ2-5 and V is TRBV24-1; 10 bases align to TRBD1. Germline assignment: CDR1 KGHDR and CDR2 SFDVKD. The J segment lost 13 bases and the V segment lost 4 bases, leaving 2 bases of the junction unmatched. The CDR3 is 11 amino acids. CDR3 loop: CATSDGDRGYF. CDR3 sequence (DNA): TGTGCCACCAGTGACGGGGACAGGGGGTACTTC.

This clonotype has only a few counts. This chain joins TRBV3-1 and TRBJ2-7, with 8 nucleotides matching TRBD2. V gave up 3 bases and J gave up 3 bases; unmatched junction bases: 10. CDR1 and CDR2 from the germline V gene are LGHDT and YNNKEL (reference sequence). CDR3 length equals 16 residues. The CDR3 sequence: CASSQRPFGGGYEQYF. The CDR3 DNA reads TGTGCCAGCAGCCAGCGCCCCTTCGGGGGGGGCTACGAGCAGTACTTC.

This clonotype was seen only a few times. The chain recombines TRBV5-4 with TRBJ2-2, with unresolved D. Trimming cost V 1 base and J 4 bases, with 14 bases left between them. The CDR3 contains 16 residues. Germline CDR1 SGHNT, CDR2 YYREEE (reference sequence). The CDR3 DNA is TGTGCCAGCAGCTTGAGGCAGGAACGAGGCACCGGGGAGCTGTTTTTT. Amino acid sequence: CASSLRQERGTGELFF. Looking up the rest from reference TRBV5-4 and TRBJ2-2 gives the full variable domain: ETGVTQSPTHLIKTRGQQVTLRCSSQSGHNTVSWYQQALGQGPQFIFQYYREEENGRGNFPPRFSGLQFPNYSSELNVNALELDDSALYLCASSLRQERGTGELFFGEGSRLTVL.

This clonotype showed up many times. The J gene is TRBJ2-2, the V gene TRBV7-2, with 11 bases matching TRBD2. This CDR3 is 17 amino acids long. V lost 3 bases and J lost 7; bases outside the gene matches: 10. Germline values: CDR1 SGHTA, CDR2 FQGNSA. The CDR3 sequence: CASSLRLAGILGGELFF. CDR3 sequence (DNA): TGTGCCAGCAGCTTGAGACTAGCGGGGATTCTCGGCGGGGAGCTGTTTTTT.

This chain's CDR3 is CASSYSQTNYGYTF. The CDR3 bases are TGTGCCAGCAGTTACTCGCAGACGAACTATGGCTACACCTTC. The rearrangement uses TRBV6-5 and TRBJ1-2; no definite D call. The CDR3 spans 14 residues. Germline values: CDR1 MNHEY, CDR2 SVGAGI. The V end was cut by 0 bases, the J end by 2 bases, with 7 bases between.

A note on this clonotype: The junction does not match germline at one end; this may be a read error. In DNA form, the CDR3 reads TGTGTCAGCAGTCCGGGACAGGGGTTTGGCTACACCTTC. Translated: CVSSPGQGFGYTF. The rearrangement uses TRBV27 and TRBJ1-2; 10 bases are a match to TRBD1. CDR1 MNHEY and CDR2 SMNVEV come from the germline V gene (reference sequence). There are 13 residues in the CDR3.

The chain has TRBV5-4 and TRBJ2-3; 7 bases line up with TRBD2. The CDR3 has 14 residues. The ends lost 7 bases at V and 2 bases at J; junction bases unmatched: 7. CDR1 and CDR2 from the germline V gene are SGHNT and YYREEE (reference sequence). CDR3: CASGSGVITDTQYF. CDR3 DNA: TGTGCCAGCGGGAGCGGGGTAATCACAGATACGCAGTATTTT.

There are a few counts of this clonotype. CDR3 residues: CASSADRGLLSTDTQYF. Written as DNA, the CDR3 is TGTGCCAGCAGCGCCGACAGGGGCCTCCTTAGCACAGATACGCAGTATTTT. The chain has TRBV9 and TRBJ2-3, with TRBD1 identical over 8 bases. The junction had 9 bases not matched to a gene; V was cut back by 3 bases and J by 0 bases. In germline, CDR1 is SGDLS, CDR2 YYNGEE. The CDR3 runs 17 residues.

The genes are TRBV7-9 and TRBJ2-1; TRBD2 matches 7 bases. The V and J ends lost 5 bases and 0 bases, in that order; junction bases with no gene match: 10. Per germline, CDR1 SEHNR and CDR2 FQNEAQ (reference sequence). The CDR3 extends over 17 amino acids. CDR3 bases: TGTGCCAGCAGCATAACTAGCGTTCGGAGCTCCTACAATGAGCAGTTCTTC. Protein: CASSITSVRSSYNEQFF. Drawing the rest from reference TRBV7-9 and TRBJ2-1, the complete variable domain is DTGVSQNPRHKITKRGQNVTFRCDPISEHNRLYWYRQTLGQGPEFLTYFQNEAQLEKSRLLSDRFSAERPKGSFSTLEIQRTEQGDSAMYLCASSITSVRSSYNEQFFGPGTRLTVL.

This clonotype occurred a few times. This sequence joins TRBV4-3 and TRBJ2-3; 7 bases align to TRBD1. This CDR3 region has 16 residues. Germline lookup yields CDR1 LGHNA and CDR2 YSLEER. Trimming cost V 5 bases and J 2 bases; bases outside gene matches: 10. The CDR3 region is CASSNRDSLYTDTQYF. CDR3 in DNA: TGCGCCAGCAGCAACCGGGACAGTCTTTACACAGATACGCAGTATTTT.

As to this clonotype: A much bigger clone sits one base away, suggesting this may be a read error. The chain couples TRBV7-8 to TRBJ1-5; 7 positions agree with TRBD1. In germline, CDR1 is SGHVS, CDR2 FQNEAQ. This CDR3 spans 15 amino acids. This chain's CDR3 is CTSSLRQGVNQPQHF. In DNA, the CDR3 is TGTACCAGCAGCTTACGCCAGGGGGTCAATCAGCCCCAGCATTTT.

V usage is TRBV3-1 and J usage is TRBJ2-7; no reliable D call. V was cut by 2 bases and J by 2 bases, with 7 bases left in between. Per the germline V gene, CDR1 is LGHDT and CDR2 is YNNKEL (reference sequence). The CDR3 is made up of 13 amino acids. The CDR3 bases are TGTGCCAGCAGCCAACCTAGTACCTACGAGCAGTACTTC. This gives the protein CASSQPSTYEQYF.

This clonotype was counted between two and nine times. The gene calls are TRBV10-3 and TRBJ1-2; D uncertain. V shed 2 bases and J shed 4 bases, with 8 bases lying between them. The CDR3 consists of 13 residues. In germline, CDR1 is ENHRY, CDR2 SYGVKD. Here the CDR3 reads CAISEAAGYGYTF. DNA of the CDR3: TGTGCCATCAGTGAGGCTGCAGGCTATGGCTACACCTTC.

This chain links TRBV27 with TRBJ1-5, with unresolved D. Germline V gene sequence: CDR1 MNHEY, CDR2 SMNVEV (reference sequence). The CDR3 consists of 13 residues. V lost 5 bases and J 5 bases, leaving 10 bases between the germline ends. The CDR3 sequence is CASSGGLDQPQHF. CDR3 coding DNA: TGTGCCAGCAGTGGAGGACTCGATCAGCCCCAGCATTTT.

The chain recombines TRBV7-9 with TRBJ1-1, with unresolved D. Between the trimmed V and J ends, which lost 4 bases and 11 bases, there was a span of 26 bases. The germline CDR1 and CDR2 sequences are SEHNR and FQNEAQ (reference sequence). The CDR3 has 16 amino acids. In DNA, the CDR3 is TGTGCCAGCAGCTCTGAGAGCCTAGGGAACCCCCTAGGGGCTTTCTTT. Amino acid sequence: CASSSESLGNPLGAFF.

The V and J genes are TRBV10-3 and TRBJ2-3, with D perhaps given as TRBD1 or TRBD2 (5 bases each). Between the trimmed V and J ends, which lost 10 bases and 12 bases, there was a span of 17 bases. The CDR3 has 11 amino acids. CDR1 ENHRY and CDR2 SYGVKD come from the germline V gene. Written as DNA, the CDR3 is TGTGCCACCGGACCCGGGACCGAACAGTATTTT. Amino acid sequence: CATGPGTEQYF.

There are many counts of this clonotype. This chain connects TRBV4-2 to TRBJ2-1, with TRBD1 matching 9 bases. Germline lookup yields CDR1 LGHNA and CDR2 YNFKEQ. V was clipped by 6 bases and J by 10 bases; unmatched bases: 13. The CDR3 is 15 amino acids. CDR3 in DNA: TGTGCCAGCAGACTTTTAGGACAGGGGAATGAGGAGCAGTTCTTC. As protein: CASRLLGQGNEEQFF.

This clonotype has a single count. The chain employs TRBV10-2 and TRBJ2-7, with D perhaps matching TRBD1 (5 bases). The V end lost 2 bases, the J end lost 7 bases, and 15 bases lay between the germline ends. This CDR3 has 14 residues. The V gene's germline CDR1 is WSHSY and CDR2 SAAADI. The CDR3 here is CASSEGRGMSEQYV. The CDR3 DNA follows: TGCGCCAGCAGTGAGGGTAGGGGAATGAGTGAGCAGTACGTC.

This sequence joins TRBV4-1 and TRBJ2-5, with unresolved D. From germline, CDR1 is MGHRA and CDR2 YSYEKL. The CDR3 runs to 14 residues. The ends were cut back, 2 bases at V and 3 bases at J, with 10 bases in the middle. The CDR3 region is CASSQKHGKETQYF. Written as DNA, the CDR3 is TGCGCCAGCAGCCAAAAACACGGAAAAGAGACCCAGTACTTC.

This sequence joins TRBV20-1 and TRBJ2-7; 10 bases are a match to TRBD1. This CDR3 has 11 amino acids. The germline V gene has CDR1 DFQATT and CDR2 SNEGSKA (reference sequence). The V and J ends lost 5 bases and 6 bases, in that order; junction bases with no gene match: 1. The CDR3 DNA sequence: TGCAGTGCTCGGACAGGGGGCGAGCAGTACGTC. Translating it yields CSARTGGEQYV.

This chain joins TRBV7-6 and TRBJ1-6, with D possibly matching TRBD1 (6 bases). V gave up 2 bases and J gave up 7 bases, with 21 bases separating them. The germline gives CDR1 SGHVS, CDR2 FNYEAQ. CDR3 size: 18 residues. DNA of the CDR3: TGTGCCAGCAGCTTAAAAAGGGCAGGGGACAAAACGAATTCACCCCTCCACTTT. Translating gives CASSLKRAGDKTNSPLHF.

The rearrangement joins TRBV5-5 to TRBJ2-1; the D is unclear. Germline assignment: CDR1 SGHKS and CDR2 YYEKEE (reference sequence). The CDR3 is 13 amino acids. Trimming stripped 6 bases from V and 5 bases from J, with 12 bases between. The CDR3 spells CASIPDPDNEQFF. CDR3 in DNA: TGTGCCAGCATCCCGGACCCCGACAATGAGCAGTTCTTC.

This clonotype has just a few counts. V usage is TRBV6-2 or TRBV6-3 and J usage is TRBJ1-5; D is perhaps TRBD1 (6 bases). CDR1 and CDR2 from the germline V gene are MNHEY and SVGEGT. This CDR3 has 17 residues. Trimming stripped 2 bases from V and 4 bases from J, with 18 bases between. Here the CDR3 reads CASSYQDTGSWNQPQHF. CDR3 nucleotides: TGTGCCAGCAGTTACCAAGATACAGGGAGTTGGAATCAGCCCCAGCATTTT.

CDR3 coding DNA: TGTGCCAGCAGCAACCCAGTTGAGACCTACAATGAGCAGTTCTTC. This sequence encodes CASSNPVETYNEQFF. The chain has TRBV7-6 and TRBJ2-1; D gene unclear. The germline CDR1 and CDR2 sequences are SGHVS and FNYEAQ. V lost 5 bases and J 2 bases, leaving 13 bases between the germline ends. This CDR3 is built from 15 residues. The whole variable domain, remainder taken from reference TRBV7-6 and TRBJ2-1, is GAGVSQSPRYKVTKRGQDVALRCDPISGHVSLYWYRQALGQGPEFLTYFNYEAQQDKSGLPNDRFSAERPEGSISTLTIQRTEQRDSAMYRCASSNPVETYNEQFFGPGTRLTVL.

The rearrangement joins TRBV19 to TRBJ2-7; D is uncertain. V lost 5 bases, J lost 2 bases, and 10 bases lay in between. Germline CDR1 and CDR2: LNHDA and SQIVND (reference sequence). This CDR3 is built from 13 residues. The CDR3 nucleotides read TGTGCCAGTAGTCCGGGTTACCCCTACGAGCAGTACGTC. Its protein product is CASSPGYPYEQYV.

The table lists this clonotype with a few counts. The V call is TRBV27, the J call TRBJ2-7, with 8 bases that match TRBD2. Germline V gene data show CDR1 as MNHEY and CDR2 as SMNVEV (reference sequence). The CDR3 consists of 15 residues. Trimming at V came to 5 bases and at J to 4 bases, leaving 10 bases not matched to a gene. CDR3 sequence reads: CASSPPTSGRYEQYF. The DNA of the CDR3 is TGTGCCAGCAGTCCCCCAACTAGCGGACGGTACGAGCAGTACTTC.

This rearrangement joins TRBV7-2 to TRBJ2-5; unclear D gene. V shed 5 bases and J shed 4 bases, with 20 bases lying between them. Germline V gene data show CDR1 as SGHTA and CDR2 as FQGNSA. The CDR3 covers 16 residues. DNA for the CDR3: TGTGCCAGCAGCCGGCTCGGCGAGATTATCGTAGAGACCCAGTACTTC. The encoded protein is CASSRLGEIIVETQYF.